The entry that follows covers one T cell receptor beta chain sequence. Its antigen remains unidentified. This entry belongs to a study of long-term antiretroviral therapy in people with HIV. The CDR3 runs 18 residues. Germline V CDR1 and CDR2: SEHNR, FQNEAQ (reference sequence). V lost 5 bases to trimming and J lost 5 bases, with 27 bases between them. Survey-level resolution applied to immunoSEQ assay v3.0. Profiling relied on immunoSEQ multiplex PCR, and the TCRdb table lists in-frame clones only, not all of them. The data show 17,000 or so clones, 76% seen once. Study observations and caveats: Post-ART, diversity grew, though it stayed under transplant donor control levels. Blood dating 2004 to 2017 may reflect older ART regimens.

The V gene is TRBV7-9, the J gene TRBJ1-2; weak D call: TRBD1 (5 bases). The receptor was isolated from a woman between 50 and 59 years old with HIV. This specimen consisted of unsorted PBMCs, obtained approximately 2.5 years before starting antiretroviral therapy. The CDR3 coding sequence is TGTGCCAGCAGCCCTAATGGGGTCTTGGGACCGCGAAAATATGGCTACACCTTC. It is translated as CASSPNGVLGPRKYGYTF.